These T cell receptor beta chains were read from a single sample in a study of blood T cell repertoires in COVID-19. Assay: immunoSEQ multiplex PCR; the TCRdb copy retains only in-frame clones and omits some. The sample yields 200,000 or so clones, 84% seen once. The sample comprised peripheral blood. These receptors were obtained from a woman older than 75 with COVID-19, enrolled during active disease. Both conserved end residues are part of each CDR3.

j_call v_call cdr3_aa
TRBJ1-1 TRBV10-3 CAISELNTEAFF
TRBJ1-3 TRBV6-6 CASRPGTQGNTIYF
TRBJ1-5 TRBV2 CATRWTDQPQHF
TRBJ1-2 TRBV19 CASEDRYYGYTF
TRBJ1-1 TRBV13 CASSRDRRPEAFF
TRBJ1-2 TRBV4-1 CASSQDGSVYGYTF
TRBJ2-7 TRBV6-2/TRBV6-3 CASSYGGIYEQYF
TRBJ1-6 TRBV19 CASRGTGYNSPLHF
TRBJ1-1 TRBV18 CASQGSAGSPKFAEAFF
TRBJ1-2 TRBV6-5 CASRVTGGHYGYTF
TRBJ1-1 TRBV19 CASSILGATEAFF
TRBJ1-3 TRBV5-1 CASSLGQGASYGNTIYF
TRBJ2-1 TRBV28 CASGGSEQFF
TRBJ1-5 TRBV20-1 CSASIPDGLNQPQHF
TRBJ2-2 TRBV18 CASRVRDSITGELFF
TRBJ2-3 TRBV7-2 CASREDNTDTQYF
TRBJ1-2 TRBV12-3/TRBV12-4 CASSLTGSIGYTF
TRBJ1-1 TRBV4-2 CASSQVRGPGTEAFF
TRBJ1-1 TRBV7-2 CASSLGQANTEAFF
TRBJ2-3 TRBV7-8 CASSDRLAGGEDTQYF
TRBJ1-4 TRBV20-1 CSARSVEKLFF
TRBJ1-3 TRBV25-1 CASSDLNRDGSGNTIYF
TRBJ2-6 TRBV5-1 CASSRGQGGSGANVLTF
TRBJ1-5 TRBV6-6 CASSAYSVRPNQPQHF
TRBJ2-7 TRBV11-2 CASSLEYIYSYEQYF
TRBJ1-2 TRBV6-5 CASSWTGYDYGYTF
TRBJ2-2 TRBV11-3 CASSGTGSNTGELFF
TRBJ1-2 TRBV2 CASSEVGGYYGYTF
TRBJ2-7 TRBV19 CASSLGTFSSYEQYF
TRBJ2-2 TRBV30 CAWSLDRGRTGELFF
TRBJ1-3 TRBV18 CASSPTGVQTGNTIYF
TRBJ2-5 TRBV28 CASRTGGRKTQYF
TRBJ1-2 TRBV7-2 CASSLRQGGMDYGYTF